One and the same sample provided the 9 T cell receptor beta chains below, sequenced in a study of blood T cell repertoires in COVID-19. Using immunoSEQ multiplex PCR, the repertoire was profiled, and TCRdb retains in-frame clones only, with some absent. The repertoire holds 350,000 to 400,000 clones, with 88% as singletons. The specimen was PBMCs or T cells enriched from blood (not recorded which). These receptors were taken from a woman aged 18-35 years who had recovered from COVID-19.

V is TRBV6-5 and J is TRBJ2-1; TRBD1 is a possible D gene (5 bases). Germline CDR1 and CDR2: MNHEY and SVGAGI. The V and J ends lost 5 bases and 5 bases respectively, with 16 bases between them. This CDR3 has 15 amino acids. The CDR3 coding sequence is TGTGCCAGCAGTAGACTTGGGGCCCCTCACAATGAGCAGTTCTTC. Protein: CASSRLGAPHNEQFF.

The chain joins TRBV7-2 to TRBJ1-6; D is undetermined. The germline gives CDR1 SGHTA, CDR2 FQGNSA. CDR3 length: 15 residues. The V end lost 5 bases, the J end lost 10 bases, and 18 bases lay between the germline ends. CDR3 amino acids: CASSLQSHSRSPLHF. CDR3 bases: TGTGCCAGCAGCCTTCAGTCCCACTCGCGGTCACCCCTCCACTTT.

The chain has TRBV9 and TRBJ1-5; the match to TRBD1 covers 9 bases. This CDR3 has 15 amino acids. J lost 5 bases, V lost 2 bases, and 5 bases had no gene match. CDR1 is SGDLS and CDR2 is YYNGEE in the germline V gene. The CDR3 nucleotides read TGTGCCAGCAGCGTCACAGGGGGCTGGGATCAGCCCCAGCATTTT. Translating gives CASSVTGGWDQPQHF.

The chain couples TRBV7-9 to TRBJ2-2; TRBD2 matches 7 bases. The V gene's germline CDR1 is SEHNR and CDR2 FQNEAQ (reference sequence). After removal of 2 bases from V and 2 bases from J, the junction contained 2 bases not matched to a gene. The CDR3 loop spans 15 amino acids. CDR3 residues: CASSLREENTGELFF. In DNA, the CDR3 is TGTGCCAGCAGCTTACGGGAGGAAAACACCGGGGAGCTGTTTTTT.

The chain is built from TRBV12-3 or TRBV12-4 and TRBJ2-5, with TRBD1 matching 7 bases. V lost 3 bases to trimming and J lost 3 bases; unmatched junction nucleotides: 1. The CDR3 totals 13 residues. This chain's CDR3 is CASSLGTEETQYF. The CDR3 nucleotides read TGTGCCAGCAGTTTGGGGACAGAAGAGACCCAGTACTTC.

The genes are TRBV5-4 and TRBJ1-3; D unresolved. Germline V gives CDR1 SGHNT, CDR2 YYREEE (reference sequence). This CDR3 comprises 16 residues. V lost 2 bases, J lost 4 bases, and 16 bases lay in between. In nucleotides, the CDR3 is TGTGCCAGCAGCTTCGTTGGCCGGGGAGGAGGAAACACCATATATTTT. It specifies CASSFVGRGGGNTIYF.

A few counts support this clone. The V call is TRBV7-2, the J call TRBJ1-2; 9 bases are a match to TRBD1. Germline-derived CDR1 and CDR2 are SGHTA and FQGNSA. The CDR3 covers 17 residues. The ends lost 1 base at V and 1 base at J; junction bases unmatched: 7. CDR3 loop: CASSLGWTGVYNYGYTF. The DNA of the CDR3 is TGTGCCAGCAGCTTAGGGTGGACAGGGGTCTATAACTATGGCTACACCTTC.

The V call is TRBV28, the J call TRBJ2-7, with D tentatively TRBD1 (5 bases). V gave up 6 bases and J gave up 0 bases, with 9 bases separating them. Per the germline V gene, CDR1 is MDHEN and CDR2 is SYDVKM. The CDR3 is 13 residues long. This CDR3 reads CASRPGHSYEQYF. DNA of the CDR3: TGTGCCAGCAGACCCGGACACTCCTACGAGCAGTACTTC. The full variable domain, with the rest looked up from reference TRBV28 and TRBJ2-7, is DVKVTQSSRYLVKRTGEKVFLECVQDMDHENMFWYRQDPGLGLRLIYFSYDVKMKEKGDIPEGYSVSREKKERFSLILESASTNQTSMYLCASRPGHSYEQYFGPGTRLTVT.

Only one count was recorded for this clone. CDR3 DNA: TGCGCCAGCAGCTTGGGACCCGACAGGGGATATAATTCACCCCTCCACTTT. This encodes CASSLGPDRGYNSPLHF. The gene calls are TRBV5-1 and TRBJ1-6; 8 bases line up with TRBD1. Germline V gene sequence: CDR1 SGHRS, CDR2 YFSETQ. The length of the CDR3 is 17 residues. J gave up 4 bases and V 0 bases, and 6 bases lay outside the gene matches. Full variable domain (outside the CDR3, taken from reference TRBV5-1 and TRBJ1-6): KAGVTQTPRYLIKTRGQQVTLSCSPISGHRSVSWYQQTPGQGLQFLFEYFSETQRNKGNFPGRFSGRQFSNSRSEMNVSTLELGDSALYLCASSLGPDRGYNSPLHFGNGTRLTVT.